The sequence of this T cell receptor (beta chain) was determined in a study of blood T cell repertoires in COVID-19 (TCRdb year 2020). With regard to the full study: Samples covering the acute and convalescent phases of COVID-19 were provided by collaborators in the United States, Italy and Spain. A de-identified subject ID, COVID-19 status, age in years and sex were almost always included in the sample metadata. The prospective study material was composed of cDNA or gDNA derived from T cells, B-cell-depleted T cells, or PBMCs. Samples came from the ongoing ImmuneRACE study (first 160 participants) plus 1,254 subjects from 6 global collaborators. Subjects who had been exposed to COVID-19, were actively infected with it, or had recovered from it provided the deeply sampled blood TCRbeta repertoires that made up the dataset. The repertoires were released in a freely available public database intended as a resource for research on the immune response to SARS-CoV-2. HLA class I and class II types, where available, came from metadata supplied by the sample provider rather than from assay-based typing. Paper-wide results and their limitations: Clinical and demographic metadata were provided uncurated, with the amount varying by source and participant.

Each collaborating institution followed its own protocols to collect whole blood in K2EDTA tubes. For TCRbeta analysis, collaborators shipped samples in one of three forms: frozen whole blood, isolated PBMCs, or DNA extracted from either of those sample types. About this clone itself: What antigen it recognizes has not been identified. No clone much larger than this one lies a single base away; base qualities are absent.

TCRbeta CDR3 regions were amplified from genomic DNA using the immunoSEQ Assay, a bias-controlled multiplex PCR. The authors' analysis ran thus. The number of nucleated cells in each sample was estimated from the amplification of reference gene primers within the assay. To quantify the absolute abundance of each unique TCRbeta CDR3 rearrangement, sequence reads were collapsed and filtered. For each sample, productive Simpson clonality was calculated as the square root of Simpson's diversity index over productive rearrangements. Drawn from immuneACCESS, this table holds only the in-frame rearrangements with V and J called that TCRdb kept. Clones are partly lost; checked studies trace under half to an unresolved V gene and leave the rest unexplained. The DNA gave D and trimming, while V, J and clone size come from that table. A total of around 140,000 clones appear in this sample, around 86% of them only once. Around 1.4% of the sample is in the top ten clones.

Via the germline V gene, CDR1 is SGHRS and CDR2 YFSETQ. The junction carries 11 bases between V and J, which are trimmed by 2 bases and 9 bases respectively. Counted from cysteine to phenylalanine, this CDR3 has 13 amino acids. The CDR3 DNA has 39 bases and is translated from base 1. The chain is assembled from TRBV5-1 and TRBJ2-2; confidence is insufficient to name the D gene. This clonotype was sampled from a human donor in a cohort sampled during active COVID-19. The specimen was peripheral blood. CDR3 reads: CASSFTVPRELFF. The nucleotide sequence is TGCGCCAGCAGCTTCACAGTACCCCGGGAGCTGTTTTTT. This CDR3, with the reference TRBV5-1 and TRBJ2-2 proteins standing in past its ends, gives the full variable domain KAGVTQTPRYLIKTRGQQVTLSCSPISGHRSVSWYQQTPGQGLQFLFEYFSETQRNKGNFPGRFSGRQFSNSRSEMNVSTLELGDSALYLCASSFTVPRELFFGEGSRLTVL.